The 13 T cell receptor beta chains given below trace back to one sample, sequenced in a study of OX40 agonist ivuxolimab in advanced cancers. TCRdb's table, derived via immunoSEQ multiplex PCR, lists solely in-frame clones and lacks some. This sample has tens of thousands of clones, with 84% found just once. Material: CD4+ or CD8+ T cells sorted from blood, obtained in a trial of the OX40 agonist ivuxolimab. Receptors were obtained from an adult with an advanced solid tumor such as melanoma, head and neck, liver or kidney cancer.

The chain joins TRBV5-4 to TRBJ2-7; D call uncertain. The V end was cut by 0 bases, the J end by 4 bases, with 8 bases between. Per the germline V gene, CDR1 is SGHNT and CDR2 is YYREEE (reference sequence). This CDR3 region has 13 residues. CDR3 residues: CASSLGSKYEQYF. The CDR3 nucleotides are TGTGCCAGCAGCTTGGGGTCGAAATACGAGCAGTACTTC.

This sequence joins TRBV7-6 and TRBJ2-1, with TRBD2 identical over 9 bases. Germline V gene data show CDR1 as SGHVS and CDR2 as FNYEAQ. The CDR3 extends over 17 amino acids. Trimming removed 2 bases from V and 6 bases from J; junction bases left unmatched: 11. CDR3 sequence reads: CASSLRDPRLAANEQFF. The DNA of the CDR3 is TGTGCCAGCAGCTTAAGGGATCCGCGACTAGCGGCCAATGAGCAGTTCTTC.

The genes are TRBV7-9 and TRBJ2-5; D unclear. Trimming removed 1 base from V and 2 bases from J, with 11 bases in between. Germline V gene sequence: CDR1 SEHNR, CDR2 FQNEAQ (reference sequence). This CDR3 comprises 15 residues. The chain's CDR3 is CASSLEGGIQETQYF. The CDR3 region has the DNA TGTGCCAGCAGCTTAGAGGGCGGCATACAAGAGACCCAGTACTTC.

The chain couples TRBV5-1 to TRBJ2-7; 7 bases map to TRBD1. CDR3 length: 14 amino acids. Germline V lookup: CDR1 SGHRS, CDR2 YFSETQ. V was clipped by 7 bases and J by 2 bases; unmatched bases: 9. The CDR3 loop is CASASQGTAYEQYF. The CDR3 nucleotides are TGCGCCAGCGCCTCACAGGGGACCGCCTACGAGCAGTACTTC.

The CDR3 sequence is CASSGVLETLTYEQYF. The CDR3 nucleotides read TGTGCCAGTAGTGGGGTCTTAGAGACATTAACCTACGAGCAGTACTTC. V is TRBV19 and J is TRBJ2-7; no clear D. V was cut by 5 bases and J by 2 bases, with 19 bases left in between. The CDR3 has 16 amino acids. From germline, CDR1 is LNHDA and CDR2 SQIVND (reference sequence). The full variable domain, rest sourced from reference TRBV19 and TRBJ2-7, is DGGITQSPKYLFRKEGQNVTLSCEQNLNHDAMYWYRQDPGQGLRLIYYSQIVNDFQKGDIAEGYSVSREKKESFPLTVTSAQKNPTAFYLCASSGVLETLTYEQYFGPGTRLTVT.

V and J are TRBV30 and TRBJ1-5, with D unclear. The CDR3 is 13 amino acids. Per germline, CDR1 GTSNPN and CDR2 SVGIG (reference sequence). The V and J ends lost 3 bases and 0 bases respectively, with 6 bases between them. The CDR3 reads CAWRQNSNQPQHF. In nucleotides, the CDR3 is TGTGCCTGGAGGCAGAATAGCAATCAGCCCCAGCATTTT.

The V gene is TRBV11-3, the J gene TRBJ2-2; maybe TRBD2 (6 bases). Germline V lookup: CDR1 SGHNT, CDR2 YENEEA. There are 17 residues in the CDR3. V lost 5 bases, J lost 0 bases, and 16 bases lay in between. CDR3 bases: TGTGCCAGCAGCCCTTCCCGGGACTCCGCGAACACCGGGGAGCTGTTTTTT. It encodes CASSPSRDSANTGELFF.

The V gene is TRBV4-1, the J gene TRBJ1-5, with D unresolved. CDR3 size: 14 residues. Germline V gives CDR1 MGHRA, CDR2 YSYEKL. Trimming cost V 2 bases and J 3 bases, with 8 bases left between them. This CDR3 reads CASSQSILNQPQHF. The CDR3, as DNA: TGCGCCAGCAGCCAATCCATTCTCAATCAGCCCCAGCATTTT.

V gene TRBV9 combines with J gene TRBJ1-1, with D unresolved. The CDR3 runs to 13 residues. Germline V CDR1 and CDR2: SGDLS, YYNGEE. Trimming took 0 bases from V and 4 from J, leaving 7 bases between them. Written as DNA, the CDR3 is TGTGCCAGCAGCGTAGGTCTTACCACTGAAGCTTTCTTT. Translation gives CASSVGLTTEAFF. The variable domain in full, with the rest retrieved from reference TRBV9 and TRBJ1-1, is DSGVTQTPKHLITATGQRVTLRCSPRSGDLSVYWYQQSLDQGLQFLIQYYNGEERAKGNILERFSAQQFPDLHSELNLSSLELGDSALYFCASSVGLTTEAFFGQGTRLTVV.

The chain uses TRBV5-1 and TRBJ1-1; 8 bases align to TRBD1. V shed 0 bases, J shed 1 base, and the junction held 5 bases outside the gene matches. CDR3 length: 16 residues. Germline values: CDR1 SGHRS, CDR2 YFSETQ. CDR3 nucleotides: TGCGCCAGCAGCTTGGGATGGGACAGGAGGAACACTGAAGCTTTCTTT. Amino acid sequence: CASSLGWDRRNTEAFF.

The gene calls are TRBV19 and TRBJ1-2; D gene unclear. Germline V gene lookup returns CDR1 LNHDA and CDR2 SQIVND (reference sequence). V was clipped by 2 bases and J by 6 bases, with 19 bases between them. The CDR3 extends over 16 amino acids. Here the CDR3 DNA reads TGTGCCAGTAGTATAACCCCTGCAGGAACGGGTAATGGCTACACCTTC. Translated, it gives CASSITPAGTGNGYTF.

The chain recombines TRBV6-4 with TRBJ2-5, with D possibly matching TRBD1 (5 bases). This CDR3 region has 15 residues. Germline assignment: CDR1 MRHNA and CDR2 SNTAGT. Trimming pared 2 bases from V and 3 bases from J, leaving 13 bases between. The CDR3 reads CASSDRGKIKETQYF. Here the CDR3 DNA reads TGTGCCAGCAGTGACAGGGGAAAGATCAAAGAGACCCAGTACTTC.

The V call is TRBV5-1, the J call TRBJ1-5, with 8 nucleotides matching TRBD1. Germline CDR1 and CDR2: SGHRS and YFSETQ. Losses at the gene ends were 3 bases for V and 6 bases for J; bases not matched to a gene: 8. The CDR3 has 15 residues. CDR3 bases: TGCGCCAGCAGCTCGACAGGGGTGGTGGGTCAGCCCCAGCATTTT. This encodes CASSSTGVVGQPQHF.